These 21 T cell receptor beta chains came from one sample sequenced in a study of blood T cell repertoires in COVID-19. The assay was immunoSEQ multiplex PCR, and TCRdb's table has in-frame clones only and misses some. The sample holds about 220,000 clones, approximately 82% seen once. The sample comprised PBMCs or T cells enriched from blood (not recorded which). The receptors were gathered from a man aged 35-49 years who had recovered from COVID-19.

This chain uses TRBV30 with TRBJ2-5; a weak D match, TRBD2 (5 bases). This CDR3 contains 13 residues. Germline lookup yields CDR1 GTSNPN and CDR2 SVGIG (reference sequence). Trimming took off 2 bases at V and 6 bases at J, with 13 bases between the two ends. CDR3 DNA sequence: TGTGCCTGGAGTATTGGACTCTCCCAGACCCAGTACTTC. Amino acids: CAWSIGLSQTQYF.

This rearrangement joins TRBV2 to TRBJ1-5, with TRBD1 matching 8 bases. Trimming cost V 4 bases and J 7 bases; bases outside gene matches: 9. CDR1 SNHLY and CDR2 FYNNEI come from the germline V gene. The CDR3 is 15 amino acids. DNA of the CDR3: TGTGCCAGCAGTGGAAAGACAGGGGCCGAACAGCCCCAGCATTTT. Protein product: CASSGKTGAEQPQHF.

In this sample, this clone turned up a few times. V is TRBV30 and J is TRBJ1-6; weak D call: TRBD1 (6 bases). Germline loops: CDR1 GTSNPN, CDR2 SVGIG (reference sequence). V gave up 5 bases and J gave up 13 bases, with 18 bases separating them. CDR3 length: 13 residues. This CDR3 is CAWAGQRVAPLHF. CDR3 DNA: TGTGCCTGGGCCGGACAGAGAGTTGCTCCCCTCCACTTT.

The V call is TRBV7-2, the J call TRBJ1-2; maybe TRBD1 (5 bases). V was cut by 3 bases and J by 4 bases, with 21 bases left in between. The germline CDR1 and CDR2 sequences are SGHTA and FQGNSA. This CDR3 has 17 residues. Here the CDR3 DNA reads TGTGCCAGCAGCTTCCGCCTCGGGGGGAGAGACACCTATGGCTACACCTTC. Translating it yields CASSFRLGGRDTYGYTF.

The chain recombines TRBV2 with TRBJ1-2; 8 bases map to TRBD1. The V and J ends lost 11 bases and 4 bases, in that order; junction bases with no gene match: 12. Germline CDR1 is SNHLY and CDR2 is FYNNEI. This CDR3 spans 14 amino acids. CDR3 DNA: TGTGCCGGAGGAGGGACAGGTTGGCTCTATGGCTACACCTTC. Its translation: CAGGGTGWLYGYTF.

For the CDR3, the DNA is TGTGCCAGTAGTATCGCCGGCCTAGGATACACCTTC. Translating gives CASSIAGLGYTF. The chain uses TRBV19 and TRBJ1-2; D call uncertain. This CDR3 region has 12 residues. Germline lookup yields CDR1 LNHDA and CDR2 SQIVND (reference sequence). Trimming pared 3 bases from V and 11 bases from J, leaving 13 bases between.

The chain links TRBV9 to TRBJ2-1; 8 bases are a match to TRBD2. V gave up 9 bases and J gave up 5 bases; unmatched junction bases: 7. Germline V gives CDR1 SGDLS, CDR2 YYNGEE. CDR3 length: 13 residues. The CDR3 nucleotides are TGTGCCACCAATAGCGGGATTGACAATGAGCAGTTCTTC. This translates into CATNSGIDNEQFF.

The V call is TRBV6-5, the J call TRBJ1-3, with D uncertain. The CDR3 has 13 residues. Trimming stripped 7 bases from V and 0 bases from J, with 7 bases between. CDR1 is MNHEY and CDR2 is SVGAGI in the germline V gene. CDR3 in DNA: TGTGCCAGCACGGTTCCCTCTGGAAACACCATATATTTT. Translating it yields CASTVPSGNTIYF.

This clone has a single count. The V and J genes are TRBV12-3 or TRBV12-4 and TRBJ2-3; D might be TRBD1 (6 bases). The CDR3 runs to 12 residues. Between the trimmed V and J ends, which lost 3 bases and 6 bases, there was a span of 7 bases. The CDR3 DNA follows: TGTGCCAGCAGTTTGAGGGGGGATACGCAGTATTTT. It yields the protein CASSLRGDTQYF.

The rearrangement links TRBV28 to TRBJ1-1; a possible D gene is TRBD1 (6 bases). V lost 6 bases and J lost 3, with 11 bases in between. CDR1 and CDR2 from the germline V gene are MDHEN and SYDVKM. The CDR3 is made up of 13 amino acids. This CDR3 is CASRGTYYTEAFF. The CDR3 DNA sequence: TGTGCCAGCAGGGGGACATATTACACTGAAGCTTTCTTT. The variable domain in full, with the rest retrieved from reference TRBV28 and TRBJ1-1, is DVKVTQSSRYLVKRTGEKVFLECVQDMDHENMFWYRQDPGLGLRLIYFSYDVKMKEKGDIPEGYSVSREKKERFSLILESASTNQTSMYLCASRGTYYTEAFFGQGTRLTVV.

The genes are TRBV5-5 and TRBJ1-4; 11 bases align to TRBD1. This CDR3 spans 15 amino acids. CDR1 and CDR2 (germline): SGHKS, YYEKEE (reference sequence). The trim removed 4 bases at V and 8 bases at J, leaving 7 bases unmatched. The CDR3 nucleotides are TGTGCCAGCAGCCCCTTCGGGACAGGGGGAGAAAAACTGTTTTTT. Translation gives CASSPFGTGGEKLFF.

The V and J genes are TRBV9 and TRBJ1-1; D not resolved. The CDR3 is 15 amino acids. Germline assignment: CDR1 SGDLS and CDR2 YYNGEE. The ends were cut back, 2 bases at V and 5 bases at J, with 16 bases in the middle. In nucleotides, the CDR3 is TGTGCCAGCAGCGTGGATGGACCCCCGGGGACTGAAGCTTTCTTT. Protein: CASSVDGPPGTEAFF.

The chain couples TRBV19 to TRBJ1-5; 8 nucleotides line up with TRBD1. Per germline, CDR1 LNHDA and CDR2 SQIVND (reference sequence). The CDR3 consists of 14 residues. V lost 9 bases to trimming and J lost 2 bases; unmatched junction nucleotides: 6. CDR3 region: CASAGGAGNQPQHF. CDR3 DNA: TGTGCCAGCGCAGGGGGCGCCGGCAATCAGCCCCAGCATTTT.

This clone has just a few counts. This chain connects TRBV27 to TRBJ2-1; weak D call: TRBD1 (5 bases). V was cut by 4 bases and J by 4 bases, with 8 bases left in between. Germline V gene sequence: CDR1 MNHEY, CDR2 SMNVEV (reference sequence). This CDR3 is built from 13 residues. CDR3 coding DNA: TGTGCCAGCAGTTCCAGACAGTACAATGAGCAGTTCTTC. As protein: CASSSRQYNEQFF.

The CDR3 loop is CATQSWPLHF. The CDR3, as DNA: TGTGCCACCCAGTCGTGGCCCCTCCACTTT. The V and J genes are TRBV7-9 and TRBJ1-6; no clear D gene. The CDR3 has 10 amino acids. From germline, CDR1 is SEHNR and CDR2 FQNEAQ (reference sequence). Trimming took off 10 bases at V and 13 bases at J, with 11 bases between the two ends.

This chain joins TRBV7-8 and TRBJ2-1; 11 bases align to TRBD2. V shed 1 base and J 3 bases; nucleotides not matched to a gene: 8. Germline V gene lookup returns CDR1 SGHVS and CDR2 FQNEAQ. The CDR3 covers 18 residues. In DNA, the CDR3 is TGTGCCAGCAGCTTAGTACTAGCGGGGGCCGAAATCTACAATGAGCAGTTCTTC. As protein: CASSLVLAGAEIYNEQFF.

The chain joins TRBV4-1 to TRBJ1-2, with TRBD1 matching 7 bases. V lost 0 bases to trimming and J lost 2 bases; unmatched junction nucleotides: 0. Germline CDR1 MGHRA, CDR2 YSYEKL. The CDR3 consists of 14 residues. The CDR3 protein is CASSQEQGNYGYTF. The CDR3 DNA sequence: TGCGCCAGCAGCCAAGAACAGGGGAACTATGGCTACACCTTC.

The chain couples TRBV5-1 to TRBJ2-4, with D perhaps matching TRBD1 (6 bases). Trimming shortened V by 4 bases and J by 5 bases, and 13 bases separated the two germline ends. Germline CDR1 SGHRS, CDR2 YFSETQ. This CDR3 is built from 14 residues. The CDR3 sequence: CASSKDSPQNIQYF. In DNA, the CDR3 is TGCGCCAGCAGCAAGGACAGCCCCCAAAACATTCAGTACTTC.

As for this clone: An end of the junction differs from the germline gene, which may be a read error. The rearrangement uses TRBV11-1 and TRBJ2-7, with 8 bases identical to TRBD1. The germline V gene encodes CDR1 SGHAT and CDR2 FQDESV (reference sequence). This CDR3 spans 15 amino acids. The CDR3 here is CASSLKAGGSHEQYF. CDR3 nucleotide sequence: TGTGCCAGCAGCTTAAAGGCAGGGGGCTCCCACGAGCAGTACTTC.

This sequence joins TRBV7-9 and TRBJ1-3, with a tentative D call TRBD1 (5 bases). CDR1 and CDR2 from the germline V gene are SEHNR and FQNEAQ (reference sequence). The CDR3 has 19 residues. Trimming shortened V by 5 bases and J by 0 bases, and 23 bases separated the two germline ends. The CDR3 sequence: CASSAPPLGTVDSGNTIYF. In DNA, the CDR3 is TGTGCCAGCAGCGCGCCTCCTTTGGGGACTGTTGACTCTGGAAACACCATATATTTT.

This chain connects TRBV19 to TRBJ2-7, with D possibly being TRBD2 (6 bases). The CDR3 is 16 residues long. Deletions cut 1 base from V and 2 bases from J, with 15 bases between. Germline assignment: CDR1 LNHDA and CDR2 SQIVND (reference sequence). CDR3 coding DNA: TGTGCCAGTAGTATAGTGGGACCTCGGGGGACCTACGAGCAGTACTTC. Protein product: CASSIVGPRGTYEQYF.